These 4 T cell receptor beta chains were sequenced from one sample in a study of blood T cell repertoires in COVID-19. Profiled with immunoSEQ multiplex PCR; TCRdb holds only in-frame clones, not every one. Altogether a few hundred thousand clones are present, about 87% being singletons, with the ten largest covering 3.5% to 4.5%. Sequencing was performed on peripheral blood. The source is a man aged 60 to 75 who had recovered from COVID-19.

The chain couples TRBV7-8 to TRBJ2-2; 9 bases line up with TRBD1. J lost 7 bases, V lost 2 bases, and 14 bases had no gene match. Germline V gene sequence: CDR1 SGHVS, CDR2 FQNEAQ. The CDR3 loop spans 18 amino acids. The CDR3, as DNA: TGTGCCAGCAGCTTATTATGGGATTCGACAGGGGGACTCGGGGAGCTGTTTTTT. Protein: CASSLLWDSTGGLGELFF.

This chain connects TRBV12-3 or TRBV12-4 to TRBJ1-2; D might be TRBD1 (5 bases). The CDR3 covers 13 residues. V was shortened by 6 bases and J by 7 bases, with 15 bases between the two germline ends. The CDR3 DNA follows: TGTGCCAGCAGCTCTCAGGGCTTTGGTGGCTACACCTTC. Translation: CASSSQGFGGYTF.

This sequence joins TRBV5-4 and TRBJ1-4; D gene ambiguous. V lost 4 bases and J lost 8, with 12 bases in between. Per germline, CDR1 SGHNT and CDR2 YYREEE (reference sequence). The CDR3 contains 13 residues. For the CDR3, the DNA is TGTGCCAGCAGCGCACGCGGGAACGAAAAACTGTTTTTT. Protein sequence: CASSARGNEKLFF.

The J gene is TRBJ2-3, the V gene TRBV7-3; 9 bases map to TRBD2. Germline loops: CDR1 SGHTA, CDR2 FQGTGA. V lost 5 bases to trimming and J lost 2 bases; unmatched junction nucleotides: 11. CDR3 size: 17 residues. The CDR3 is CASSEGISGGLTDTQYF. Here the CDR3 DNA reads TGTGCCAGCAGCGAAGGTATTAGCGGGGGCCTCACAGATACGCAGTATTTT.